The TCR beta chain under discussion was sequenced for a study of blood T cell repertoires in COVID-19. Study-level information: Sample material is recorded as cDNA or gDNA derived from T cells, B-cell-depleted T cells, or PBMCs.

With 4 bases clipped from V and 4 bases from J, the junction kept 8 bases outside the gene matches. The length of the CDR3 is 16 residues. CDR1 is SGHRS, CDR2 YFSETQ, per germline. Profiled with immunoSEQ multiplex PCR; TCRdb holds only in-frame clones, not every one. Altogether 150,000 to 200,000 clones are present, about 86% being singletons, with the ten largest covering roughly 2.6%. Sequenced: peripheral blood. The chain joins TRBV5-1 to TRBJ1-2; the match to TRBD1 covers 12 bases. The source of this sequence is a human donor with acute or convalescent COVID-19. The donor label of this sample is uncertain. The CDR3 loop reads CASSPGGTGGPYGYTF. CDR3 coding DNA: TGCGCCAGCAGCCCAGGAGGGACAGGGGGCCCCTATGGCTACACCTTC.